The 24 T cell receptor beta chains presented below share a single source sample, sequenced in a study of blood T cells in healthy people across ages. A second PCR of roughly 7 to 11 cycles used a sample-barcoded 5' primer and a J-beta primer mix. Using its own MiXCR run on the 5' RACE reads, TCRdb lists one record per CDR3 protein. The sample lists over a million distinct CDR3 sequences, almost 60% occurring once. Sequencing was performed on blood. The receptors here all came from a man aged 18 to 35 in good health.

This chain connects TRBV20-1 to TRBJ2-5, with D perhaps TRBD1 (6 bases). In germline, CDR1 is DFQATT, CDR2 SNEGSKA (reference sequence). The CDR3 totals 13 residues. The ends were cut back, 2 bases at V and 4 bases at J, with 11 bases in the middle. CDR3 protein: CSARQGSGETQYF. Written as DNA, the CDR3 is TGCAGTGCTAGACAGGGGTCCGGAGAGACCCAGTACTTC.

For this clonotype: A junction boundary mismatches the germline segment, possibly from a read error. The chain has TRBV7-4 and TRBJ2-7, with D perhaps matching TRBD1 (6 bases). The V gene's germline CDR1 is SGHVT and CDR2 SQSDAQ. This CDR3 comprises 16 residues. CDR3 loop: CASSRTSRGHSYEQYF. CDR3 nucleotides: TGTGCTAGCAGTCGCACCAGCAGGGGTCACTCCTACGAGCAGTACTTC.

The count of this clonotype is one. This chain connects TRBV15 to TRBJ1-1; D unclear. V was clipped by 0 bases and J by 6 bases, with 8 bases between them. Germline CDR1 and CDR2: LNHNV and YYDKDF (reference sequence). The CDR3 covers 13 residues. This CDR3 is CATSRERTPEAFF. The CDR3 nucleotides are TGTGCCACCAGCAGAGAACGGACCCCTGAAGCTTTCTTT.

The gene calls are TRBV5-5 and TRBJ1-1; D not resolved. The V gene lost 6 bases and the J gene lost 5 bases, with 14 bases spanning the gap. The CDR3 sequence is 13 residues long. Per the germline V gene, CDR1 is SGHKS and CDR2 is YYEKEE (reference sequence). DNA of the CDR3: TGTGCCAGCACTGGCCATTCGGTTACTGAAGCTTTCTTT. Encoded protein: CASTGHSVTEAFF.

The J gene is TRBJ2-5, the V gene TRBV7-2; perhaps TRBD2 as D (5 bases). The CDR3 totals 14 residues. V was trimmed by 4 bases and J by 1 base, leaving 10 bases between them. The germline gives CDR1 SGHTA, CDR2 FQGNSA. The DNA of the CDR3 is TGTGCCAGCAGCTCCGTGGACTCCCAAGAGACCCAGTACTTC. It codes for CASSSVDSQETQYF.

V usage is TRBV28 and J usage is TRBJ2-4; 8 bases fit TRBD1. The J call is in doubt because the DNA end fits TRBJ2-7 better. This CDR3 spans 13 amino acids. The germline CDR1 and CDR2 sequences are MDHEN and SYDVKM. Written as DNA, the CDR3 is TGTGCCACCACGGGGACAGGAAACTACGAGCAGTACTTC. The encoded protein is CATTGTGNYEQYF.

This sequence joins TRBV7-6 and TRBJ2-5, with D possibly TRBD1 on 6 matching bases. Germline V lookup: CDR1 SGHVS, CDR2 FNYEAQ. This CDR3 has 14 residues. With 5 bases removed from V and 4 bases from J, the gap between germline ends came to 14 bases. CDR3 in DNA: TGTGCCAGCAGCGTTTACTTGGGGGCAGAGACCCAGTACTTC. Translated: CASSVYLGAETQYF.

This rearrangement joins TRBV2 to TRBJ1-5, with D tentatively TRBD1 (5 bases). This CDR3 is built from 14 residues. Germline V gene data show CDR1 as SNHLY and CDR2 as FYNNEI. Trimming cost V 6 bases and J 0 bases, with 9 bases left between them. The CDR3, as DNA: TGTGCCAGCAGGGGGGATTATAGCAATCAGCCCCAGCATTTT. This translates into CASRGDYSNQPQHF.

This chain joins TRBV11-2 and TRBJ2-1, with TRBD2 matching over 9 bases. The CDR3 consists of 18 residues. The V and J ends lost 1 base and 3 bases, in that order; junction bases with no gene match: 10. Germline CDR1 and CDR2: SGHAT and FQNNGV. The CDR3 nucleotides are TGTGCCAGCAGCTTAGTAACTAGCGGGTGGCCCTTCTACAATGAGCAGTTCTTC. The encoded protein is CASSLVTSGWPFYNEQFF.

V usage is TRBV27 and J usage is TRBJ2-2; 7 bases are a match to TRBD2. CDR3 length: 16 amino acids. Trimming at V came to 3 bases and at J to 2 bases, leaving 6 bases not matched to a gene. The V gene's germline CDR1 is MNHEY and CDR2 SMNVEV (reference sequence). CDR3 sequence (DNA): TGTGCCAGCAGTTTCCTAGCGGAGATTAACACCGGGGAGCTGTTTTTT. Translated, it gives CASSFLAEINTGELFF.

A word on this clonotype: The junction and the germline gene differ at one end; a read error may be behind it. The J gene is TRBJ2-7, the V gene TRBV28; 7 nucleotides agree with TRBD2. In germline, CDR1 is MDHEN, CDR2 SYDVKM. The CDR3 has 14 residues. The DNA for the CDR3 is TGTGCCAGCAGTTTACCGGACGGCCGGGGGGAGCAGTGCTTC. Its translation is CASSLPDGRGEQCF.

The chain couples TRBV7-2 to TRBJ1-6, with 8 nucleotides matching TRBD1. Germline-derived CDR1 and CDR2 are SGHTA and FQGNSA. Trimming at V came to 6 bases and at J to 5 bases, leaving 3 bases not matched to a gene. CDR3 size: 14 residues. The CDR3 sequence is CASRDRVDNSPLHF. CDR3 DNA sequence: TGTGCCAGCAGGGACAGGGTAGATAATTCACCCCTCCACTTT.

The chain employs TRBV20-1 and TRBJ1-1; D may be TRBD1 (6 bases). This CDR3 is 13 amino acids long. Germline loops: CDR1 DFQATT, CDR2 SNEGSKA (reference sequence). The V gene lost 0 bases and the J gene lost 7 bases, with 12 bases spanning the gap. CDR3: CSARDGGSVEAFF. The CDR3 region has the DNA TGCAGTGCTAGAGATGGGGGCTCGGTTGAAGCTTTCTTT.

The chain couples TRBV20-1 to TRBJ1-1, with 8 positions matching TRBD1. The germline gives CDR1 DFQATT, CDR2 SNEGSKA (reference sequence). V shed 6 bases and J 8 bases; nucleotides not matched to a gene: 11. The CDR3 loop spans 13 amino acids. CDR3 sequence: CSAPGQGLSEAFF. The CDR3 bases are TGCAGTGCCCCAGGACAGGGCTTATCGGAAGCTTTCTTT.

V gene TRBV6-5 combines with J gene TRBJ2-7, with TRBD1 matching 8 bases. The CDR3 runs to 16 residues. J was trimmed by 3 bases and V by 6 bases; bases with no gene match: 13. Germline loops: CDR1 MNHEY, CDR2 SVGAGI. For the CDR3, the DNA is TGTGCCAGCAGCACTTACCCCGGACAGGGCAACTACGAGCAGTACTTC. Its protein is CASSTYPGQGNYEQYF.

The gene calls are TRBV10-3 and TRBJ2-1; D not certain. The V gene's germline CDR1 is ENHRY and CDR2 SYGVKD. Between the trimmed V and J ends, which lost 2 bases and 4 bases, there was a span of 3 bases. The CDR3 is 12 amino acids. CDR3 bases: TGTGCCATCAGTGAGAAGTACAATGAGCAGTTCTTC. It codes for CAISEKYNEQFF.

This rearrangement joins TRBV4-3 to TRBJ1-6; D gene unclear. CDR3 length equals 14 residues. Trimming took 0 bases from V and 8 from J, leaving 8 bases between them. In germline, CDR1 is LGHNA, CDR2 YSLEER. CDR3 sequence: CASSQDPQDSPLHF. In DNA form, the CDR3 reads TGCGCCAGCAGCCAAGATCCCCAGGATTCACCCCTCCACTTT.

This clonotype was seen just once. As DNA, the CDR3 is TGTGCCAGCAATTGGGGGCCGAAAGACTATGGCTACACCTTC. It yields the protein CASNWGPKDYGYTF. The V call is TRBV6-2 or TRBV6-3, the J call TRBJ1-2, with D maybe TRBD1 (6 bases). Germline values: CDR1 MNHEY, CDR2 SVGEGT. This CDR3 comprises 14 residues. Between the trimmed V and J ends, which lost 7 bases and 3 bases, there was a span of 15 bases.

This chain connects TRBV20-1 to TRBJ2-1, with 8 bases matching TRBD2. Trimming at V came to 5 bases and at J to 2 bases, leaving 8 bases not matched to a gene. CDR1 is DFQATT, CDR2 SNEGSKA, per germline (reference sequence). The CDR3 length is 15 residues. This CDR3 is CSAGGGRSTYNEQFF. CDR3 bases: TGCAGTGCTGGGGGCGGGAGGAGTACCTACAATGAGCAGTTCTTC.

This clonotype was recorded a few times. V usage is TRBV13 and J usage is TRBJ2-7; TRBD1 matches 8 bases. The germline gives CDR1 PRHDT, CDR2 FYEKMQ (reference sequence). V lost 5 bases and J lost 6; bases outside the gene matches: 9. The CDR3 has 14 amino acids. The chain's CDR3 is CASSDRDRSLEQYF. DNA of the CDR3: TGTGCCAGCAGCGACCGGGACAGGTCCCTCGAGCAGTACTTC.

The rearrangement joins TRBV18 to TRBJ2-7; D ambiguous. This CDR3 spans 14 amino acids. The V end was cut by 0 bases, the J end by 3 bases, with 9 bases between. Germline V lookup: CDR1 KGHSH, CDR2 LQKENI. The CDR3 DNA reads TGTGCCAGCTCACCACCGGTGACACGCTACGAGCAGTACTTC. Protein sequence: CASSPPVTRYEQYF.

This chain links TRBV10-3 with TRBJ1-1, with no clear D. Trimming removed 1 base from V and 0 bases from J, with 3 bases in between. Germline CDR1 ENHRY, CDR2 SYGVKD. This CDR3 is built from 13 residues. The DNA of the CDR3 is TGTGCCATCAGTGAGTTCATGAACACTGAAGCTTTCTTT. It specifies CAISEFMNTEAFF.

The CDR3 reads CASSQDHSGGHEQFF. The CDR3 DNA reads as TGTGCCAGCAGCCAAGATCATTCGGGCGGGCATGAGCAGTTCTTC. V gene TRBV3-1 combines with J gene TRBJ2-1, with D possibly TRBD2 on 5 matching bases. V lost 0 bases to trimming and J lost 8 bases, with 14 bases between them. This CDR3 is 15 amino acids long. In germline, CDR1 is LGHDT, CDR2 YNNKEL (reference sequence).

This clonotype came up a few times. The V call is TRBV4-1, the J call TRBJ1-2; TRBD1 aligns across 8 bases. Germline trimming cut 4 bases from V and 4 bases from J; bases unmatched to any gene: 8. Germline V lookup: CDR1 MGHRA, CDR2 YSYEKL. CDR3 length: 15 amino acids. CDR3 residues: CASSPRTGYAYGYTF. CDR3 DNA sequence: TGCGCCAGCAGCCCACGGACAGGGTACGCCTATGGCTACACCTTC.